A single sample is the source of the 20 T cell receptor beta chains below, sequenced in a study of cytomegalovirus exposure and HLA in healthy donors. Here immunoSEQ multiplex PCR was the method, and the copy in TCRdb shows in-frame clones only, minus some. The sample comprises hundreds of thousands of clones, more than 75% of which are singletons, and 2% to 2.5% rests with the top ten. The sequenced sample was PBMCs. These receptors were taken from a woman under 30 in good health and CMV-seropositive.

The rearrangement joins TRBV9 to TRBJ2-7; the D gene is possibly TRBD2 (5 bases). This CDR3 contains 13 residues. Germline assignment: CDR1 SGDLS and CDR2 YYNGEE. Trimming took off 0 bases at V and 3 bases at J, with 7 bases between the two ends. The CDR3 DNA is TGTGCCAGCAGCGTAGAGGAGGACTACGAGCAGTACTTC. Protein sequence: CASSVEEDYEQYF.

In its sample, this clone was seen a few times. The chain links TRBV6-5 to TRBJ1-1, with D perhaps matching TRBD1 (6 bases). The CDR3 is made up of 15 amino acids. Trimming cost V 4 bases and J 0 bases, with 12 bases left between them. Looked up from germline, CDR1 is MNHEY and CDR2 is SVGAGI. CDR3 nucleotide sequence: TGTGCCAGCAGTTTTAACAGGGTCCTGAACACTGAAGCTTTCTTT. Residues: CASSFNRVLNTEAFF.

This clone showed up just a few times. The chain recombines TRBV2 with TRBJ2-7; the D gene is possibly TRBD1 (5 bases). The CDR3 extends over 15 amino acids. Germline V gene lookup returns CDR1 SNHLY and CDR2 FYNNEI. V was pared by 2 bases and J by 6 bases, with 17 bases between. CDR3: CASSERGSPRSEQYF. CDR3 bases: TGTGCCAGCAGTGAAAGGGGCTCACCCCGGAGCGAGCAGTACTTC.

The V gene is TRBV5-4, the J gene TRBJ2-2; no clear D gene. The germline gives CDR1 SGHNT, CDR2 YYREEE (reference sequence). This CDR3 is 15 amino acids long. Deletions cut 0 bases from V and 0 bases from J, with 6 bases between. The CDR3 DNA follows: TGTGCCAGCAGCTTGGAACCAGCGAACACCGGGGAGCTGTTTTTT. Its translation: CASSLEPANTGELFF.

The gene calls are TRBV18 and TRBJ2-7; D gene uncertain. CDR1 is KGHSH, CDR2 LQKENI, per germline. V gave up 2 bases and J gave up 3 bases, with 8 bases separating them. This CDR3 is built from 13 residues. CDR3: CASSPGQDYEQYF. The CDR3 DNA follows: TGTGCCAGCTCACCAGGGCAGGACTACGAGCAGTACTTC.

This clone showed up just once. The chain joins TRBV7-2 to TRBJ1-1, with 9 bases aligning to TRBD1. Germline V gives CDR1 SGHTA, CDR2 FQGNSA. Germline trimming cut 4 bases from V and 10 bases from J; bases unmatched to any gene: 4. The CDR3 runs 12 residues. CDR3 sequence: CASSSYRGPAFF. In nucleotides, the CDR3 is TGTGCCAGCAGCTCCTACAGGGGGCCAGCTTTCTTT.

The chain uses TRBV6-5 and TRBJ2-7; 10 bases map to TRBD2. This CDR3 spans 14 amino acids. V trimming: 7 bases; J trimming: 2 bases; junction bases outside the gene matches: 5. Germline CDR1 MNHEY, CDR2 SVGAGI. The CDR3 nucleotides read TGTGCCAGCAATTTAGCGGGAGGTCCCTACGAGCAGTACTTC. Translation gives CASNLAGGPYEQYF.

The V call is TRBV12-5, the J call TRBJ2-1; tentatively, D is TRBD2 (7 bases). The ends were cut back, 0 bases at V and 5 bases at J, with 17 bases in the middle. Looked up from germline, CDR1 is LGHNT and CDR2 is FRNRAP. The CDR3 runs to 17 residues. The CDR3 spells CASGLVQWGGHHNEQFF. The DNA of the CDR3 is TGTGCTAGTGGTTTGGTACAGTGGGGGGGGCACCACAATGAGCAGTTCTTC.

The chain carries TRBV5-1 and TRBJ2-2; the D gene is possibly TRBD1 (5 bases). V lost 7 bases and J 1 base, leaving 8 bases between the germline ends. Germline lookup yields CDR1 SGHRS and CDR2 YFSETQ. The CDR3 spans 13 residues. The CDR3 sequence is CASAQGNTGELFF. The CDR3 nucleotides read TGCGCCAGCGCCCAGGGGAACACCGGGGAGCTGTTTTTT.

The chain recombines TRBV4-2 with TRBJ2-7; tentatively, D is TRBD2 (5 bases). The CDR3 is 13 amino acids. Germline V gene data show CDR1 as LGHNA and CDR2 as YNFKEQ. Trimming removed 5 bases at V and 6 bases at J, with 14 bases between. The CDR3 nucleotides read TGTGCCAGCAGCGGGAGACTGGAACGCGAGCAGTACTTC. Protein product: CASSGRLEREQYF.

This CDR3 reads CASSLGGHRVLGYTF. The CDR3 coding sequence is TGTGCCAGCAGCTTAGGCGGGCACAGGGTACTTGGCTACACCTTC. The chain joins TRBV7-9 to TRBJ1-2; D might be TRBD1 (6 bases). The length of the CDR3 is 15 residues. V shed 1 base and J shed 7 bases, with 16 bases lying between them. Germline V gene data show CDR1 as SEHNR and CDR2 as FQNEAQ (reference sequence).

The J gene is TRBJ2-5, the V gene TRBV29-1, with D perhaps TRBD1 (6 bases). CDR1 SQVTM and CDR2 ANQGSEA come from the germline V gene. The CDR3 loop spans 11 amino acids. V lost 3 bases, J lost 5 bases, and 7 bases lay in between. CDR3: CSVDQGETQYF. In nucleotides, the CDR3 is TGCAGCGTTGATCAGGGGGAGACCCAGTACTTC.

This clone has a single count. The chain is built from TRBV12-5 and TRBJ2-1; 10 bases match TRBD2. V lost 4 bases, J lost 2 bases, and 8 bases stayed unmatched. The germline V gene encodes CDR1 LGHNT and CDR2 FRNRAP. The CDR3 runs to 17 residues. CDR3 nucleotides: TGTGCTAGTGGTTGGAAACTTACTAGCGGGACCTACAATGAGCAGTTCTTC. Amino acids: CASGWKLTSGTYNEQFF.

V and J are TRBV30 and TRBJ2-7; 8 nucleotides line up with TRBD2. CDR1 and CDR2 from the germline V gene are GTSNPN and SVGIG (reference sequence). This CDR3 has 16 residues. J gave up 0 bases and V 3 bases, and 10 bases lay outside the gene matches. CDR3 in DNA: TGTGCCTGGAGGGGACTAGGAGGGAATCCCTCCTACGAGCAGTACTTC. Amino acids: CAWRGLGGNPSYEQYF.

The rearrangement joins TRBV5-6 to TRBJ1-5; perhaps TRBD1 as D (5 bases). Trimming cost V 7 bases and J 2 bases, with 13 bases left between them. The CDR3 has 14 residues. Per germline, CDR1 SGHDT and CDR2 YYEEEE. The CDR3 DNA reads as TGTGCCAGCGGGTCTTGGGGCGGCAATCAGCCCCAGCATTTT. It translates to CASGSWGGNQPQHF.

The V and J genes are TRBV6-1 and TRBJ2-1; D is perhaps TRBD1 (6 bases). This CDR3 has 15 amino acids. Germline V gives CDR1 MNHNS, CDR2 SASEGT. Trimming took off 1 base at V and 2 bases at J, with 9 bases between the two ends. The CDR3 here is CASSEDRVTYNEQFF. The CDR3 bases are TGTGCCAGCAGTGAAGACAGGGTTACCTACAATGAGCAGTTCTTC.

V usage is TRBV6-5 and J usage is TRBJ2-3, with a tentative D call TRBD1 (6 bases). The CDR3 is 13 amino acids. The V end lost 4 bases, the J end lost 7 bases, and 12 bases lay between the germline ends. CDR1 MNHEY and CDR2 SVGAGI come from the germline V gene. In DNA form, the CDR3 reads TGTGCCAGCAGTTCCGGGACACTCTATACGCAGTATTTT. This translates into CASSSGTLYTQYF.

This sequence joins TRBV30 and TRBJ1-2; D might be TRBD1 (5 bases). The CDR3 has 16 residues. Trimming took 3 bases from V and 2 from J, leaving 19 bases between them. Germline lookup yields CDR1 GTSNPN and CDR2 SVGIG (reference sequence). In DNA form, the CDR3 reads TGTGCCTGGAGCCCCTTAGGGCGGGGGGGGAACTATGGCTACACCTTC. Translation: CAWSPLGRGGNYGYTF.

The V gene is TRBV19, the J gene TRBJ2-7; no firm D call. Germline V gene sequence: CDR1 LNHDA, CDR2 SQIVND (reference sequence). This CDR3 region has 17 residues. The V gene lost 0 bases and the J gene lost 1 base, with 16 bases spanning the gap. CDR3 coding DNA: TGTGCCAGTAGTATAGATCTATTATCGTACGGTTCCTACGAGCAGTACTTC. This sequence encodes CASSIDLLSYGSYEQYF.

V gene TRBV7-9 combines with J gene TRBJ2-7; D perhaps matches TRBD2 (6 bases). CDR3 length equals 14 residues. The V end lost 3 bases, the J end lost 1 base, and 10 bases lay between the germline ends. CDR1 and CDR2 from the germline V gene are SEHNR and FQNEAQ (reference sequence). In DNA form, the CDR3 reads TGTGCCAGCAGCTTTATAGCGGAGTCCTACGAGCAGTACTTC. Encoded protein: CASSFIAESYEQYF.